The 30 T cell receptor beta chains below come from one sample, sequenced in a study of beta chain features in type 1 diabetes (dated by TCRdb to the late 2010s). Libraries were made using the immunoSEQ multiplex PCR assay. The High Capacity cDNA Reverse Transcription Kit was used to reverse transcribe all of the isolated RNA, meaning that expressed TCRB transcripts were what got sequenced. The table was pulled from immuneACCESS by TCRdb, which kept in-frame rearrangements only. Such tables lose some clones; where checked, under half of the loss comes from unresolved V genes, and the rest has no known cause. The sample data list around 300,000 clones, and 8% to 13% of these were observed just once. Clones ranked in the top ten supply 0.015% to 0.02% of the sample. The material sequenced was naive CD4+ T cells from blood. Reading the label with the study, this specimen's cell subset or site is: true naive CD4+ T cells. Receptors were obtained from a woman in her twenties or thirties in good health.

Comments on this clone: A read error may account for a junction end that differs from germline. V is TRBV6-1 and J is TRBJ2-1, with 10 positions matching TRBD1. The CDR3 is 16 amino acids. Germline values: CDR1 MNHNS, CDR2 SASEGT. CDR3 nucleotide sequence: TGTGCCATCAGTGAGAAGGGACAGGGGCCCTACAATGAGCAGTTCTTC. Translating gives CAISEKGQGPYNEQFF.

The CDR3 reads CASSTDRGGSRTGELFF. CDR3 sequence (DNA): TGTGCCAGTAGTACGGACAGGGGGGGTTCTCGCACCGGGGAGCTGTTTTTT. The rearrangement uses TRBV19 and TRBJ2-2, with 10 bases aligning to TRBD1. CDR1 and CDR2 from the germline V gene are LNHDA and SQIVND (reference sequence). CDR3 size: 17 residues. J gave up 4 bases and V 4 bases, and 9 bases lay outside the gene matches. Supplemented by reference TRBV19 and TRBJ2-2, the full variable domain reads DGGITQSPKYLFRKEGQNVTLSCEQNLNHDAMYWYRQDPGQGLRLIYYSQIVNDFQKGDIAEGYSVSREKKESFPLTVTSAQKNPTAFYLCASSTDRGGSRTGELFFGEGSRLTVL.

This chain joins TRBV2 and TRBJ2-1; TRBD1 might be the D (6 bases). CDR1 is SNHLY, CDR2 FYNNEI, per germline. CDR3 length: 13 amino acids. V shed 8 bases and J shed 3 bases, with 11 bases lying between them. For the CDR3, the DNA is TGTGCCAGCCGGGACAATGTCTACAATGAGCAGTTCTTC. Its translation: CASRDNVYNEQFF.

This clone was observed a few times. The chain is built from TRBV7-9 and TRBJ2-7; 7 nucleotides agree with TRBD1. The trim removed 8 bases at V and 6 bases at J, leaving 10 bases unmatched. This CDR3 comprises 13 residues. CDR1 and CDR2 from the germline V gene are SEHNR and FQNEAQ (reference sequence). CDR3 bases: TGTGCCAGCTCCGGGACAGCCCTTGTCGAGCAGTACTTC. It is translated as CASSGTALVEQYF.

This clone has more than one count but fewer than ten. The genes are TRBV29-1 and TRBJ2-1; 9 bases match TRBD2. Germline V gene data show CDR1 as SQVTM and CDR2 as ANQGSEA. This CDR3 spans 11 amino acids. Trimming at V came to 4 bases and at J to 9 bases, leaving 1 base not matched to a gene. The CDR3: CSVGSGGEQFF. Here the CDR3 DNA reads TGCAGCGTTGGTAGCGGGGGTGAGCAGTTCTTC.

The chain combines TRBV18 with TRBJ2-7; tentative D call: TRBD2 (6 bases). This CDR3 has 16 amino acids. Germline assignment: CDR1 KGHSH and CDR2 LQKENI. With 3 bases removed from V and 1 base from J, the gap between germline ends came to 16 bases. This CDR3 is CASSPLVGTSSYEQYF. Written as DNA, the CDR3 is TGTGCCAGCTCACCGTTAGTAGGGACTTCGTCCTACGAGCAGTACTTC.

The rearrangement uses TRBV27 and TRBJ2-1; TRBD2 might be the D (6 bases). CDR3 length equals 13 residues. The V and J ends lost 4 bases and 15 bases respectively, with 19 bases between them. Per the germline V gene, CDR1 is MNHEY and CDR2 is SMNVEV (reference sequence). CDR3: CASSSDRMWDLFF. For the CDR3, the DNA is TGTGCCAGCAGTTCAGACAGAATGTGGGACTTGTTCTTC.

This clone was counted only a few times. This chain links TRBV30 with TRBJ2-3, with 7 bases that match TRBD2. Unmatched junction bases numbered 10, after V lost 1 base and J lost 6 bases. This CDR3 has 15 residues. Germline V lookup: CDR1 GTSNPN, CDR2 SVGIG (reference sequence). The CDR3 DNA reads TGTGCCTGGAGTGGGGGTAGCGGGTATCGTGATACGCAGTATTTT. The encoded protein is CAWSGGSGYRDTQYF. The full variable domain, rest sourced from reference TRBV30 and TRBJ2-3, is SQTIHQWPATLVQPVGSPLSLECTVEGTSNPNLYWYRQAAGRGLQLLFYSVGIGQISSEVPQNLSASRPQDRQFILSSKKLLLSDSGFYLCAWSGGSGYRDTQYFGPGTRLTVL.

This clone was seen only a few times. This chain connects TRBV28 to TRBJ1-2; D remains ambiguous. CDR3 length: 13 residues. The germline gives CDR1 MDHEN, CDR2 SYDVKM. V shed 4 bases and J shed 8 bases, with 14 bases lying between them. Here the CDR3 reads CASSSTNWRGYTF. For the CDR3, the DNA is TGTGCCAGCAGTTCGACTAACTGGAGGGGCTACACCTTC.

V and J are TRBV5-8 and TRBJ2-5; TRBD2 aligns across 13 bases. This CDR3 has 15 amino acids. Germline V gene sequence: CDR1 SGHTS, CDR2 YDEGEE. V shed 4 bases and J 5 bases; nucleotides not matched to a gene: 5. This CDR3 reads CASSLWTSGSETQYF. The CDR3 DNA sequence: TGTGCCAGCAGCCTCTGGACTAGCGGGAGTGAGACCCAGTACTTC.

This clone was seen a few times. The chain carries TRBV28 and TRBJ2-5; no definite D call. Germline V lookup: CDR1 MDHEN, CDR2 SYDVKM. The V gene lost 6 bases and the J gene lost 5 bases, with 10 bases spanning the gap. The CDR3 is 12 residues long. In DNA form, the CDR3 reads TGTGCCAGCAGGGAGAACGAGGAGACCCAGTACTTC. It translates to CASRENEETQYF.

This clone was detected only a few times. The rearrangement links TRBV27 to TRBJ2-5; weak D call: TRBD1 (6 bases). Germline V gene sequence: CDR1 MNHEY, CDR2 SMNVEV (reference sequence). This CDR3 is built from 14 residues. The V and J ends lost 4 bases and 0 bases respectively, with 9 bases between them. CDR3 nucleotides: TGTGCCAGCAGTTCAGGACAGAACCAAGAGACCCAGTACTTC. Translating gives CASSSGQNQETQYF.

The chain combines TRBV7-2 with TRBJ2-7; 11 bases line up with TRBD2. The J segment lost 7 bases and the V segment lost 0 bases, leaving 14 bases of the junction unmatched. Germline V gives CDR1 SGHTA, CDR2 FQGNSA. This CDR3 is built from 18 residues. This CDR3 reads CASSLALPGTSGKGEQYF. CDR3 nucleotide sequence: TGTGCCAGCAGCTTAGCCCTCCCAGGGACTAGCGGTAAGGGAGAGCAGTACTTC.

This clone came up once. V is TRBV6-5 and J is TRBJ2-3; D ambiguous. The germline V gene has CDR1 MNHEY and CDR2 SVGAGI. This CDR3 contains 13 residues. V gave up 7 bases and J gave up 2 bases, with 10 bases separating them. The CDR3, as DNA: TGTGCCAGCACCCCCGGAGCCACAGATACGCAGTATTTT. This encodes CASTPGATDTQYF.

The chain is built from TRBV19 and TRBJ2-1; the match to TRBD1 covers 7 bases. The junction had 9 bases not matched to a gene; V was cut back by 5 bases and J by 8 bases. Germline V gene sequence: CDR1 LNHDA, CDR2 SQIVND (reference sequence). This CDR3 has 14 residues. The CDR3 protein is CASSATGESYEQFF. The DNA for the CDR3 is TGTGCCAGTAGTGCAACAGGGGAGTCGTATGAGCAGTTCTTC.

The CDR3 sequence: CASSPNLAPSTDTQYF. CDR3 DNA sequence: TGTGCCAGCTCACCAAATCTAGCCCCCAGCACAGATACGCAGTATTTT. The V and J genes are TRBV18 and TRBJ2-3, with D perhaps TRBD2 (5 bases). CDR3 length: 16 amino acids. CDR1 KGHSH and CDR2 LQKENI come from the germline V gene. Trimming left V 2 bases short and J 0 bases short, with 12 bases between.

The genes are TRBV7-3 and TRBJ2-2; no definite D call. Per the germline V gene, CDR1 is SGHTA and CDR2 is FQGTGA. V was shortened by 4 bases and J by 2 bases, with 8 bases between the two germline ends. This CDR3 has 14 residues. The CDR3 DNA reads as TGTGCCAGCAGCTCGACACCTAACACCGGGGAGCTGTTTTTT. Protein: CASSSTPNTGELFF. The full variable domain, its missing parts supplied by reference TRBV7-3 and TRBJ2-2, is GAGVSQTPSNKVTEKGKYVELRCDPISGHTALYWYRQSLGQGPEFLIYFQGTGAADDSGLPNDRFFAVRPEGSVSTLKIQRTERGDSAVYLCASSSTPNTGELFFGEGSRLTVL.

The table lists this clone with a few counts. The chain recombines TRBV15 with TRBJ2-1; D not certain. From germline, CDR1 is LNHNV and CDR2 YYDKDF (reference sequence). Between the trimmed V and J ends, which lost 2 bases and 7 bases, there was a span of 3 bases. The CDR3 length is 11 residues. The CDR3: CATSRYNEQFF. The CDR3 region has the DNA TGTGCCACCAGCAGATATAATGAGCAGTTCTTC.

Only a few counts were recorded for this clone. This rearrangement joins TRBV2 to TRBJ2-3; 10 bases are shared with TRBD1. The V and J ends lost 7 bases and 4 bases, in that order; junction bases with no gene match: 5. Germline CDR1 and CDR2: SNHLY and FYNNEI. The CDR3 spans 14 residues. In nucleotides, the CDR3 is TGTGCCAGCACCGGGACAGGGGCCGCAGATACGCAGTATTTT. Translation gives CASTGTGAADTQYF.

The V call is TRBV5-1, the J call TRBJ2-5, with 7 bases identical to TRBD1. Unmatched junction bases numbered 3, after V lost 0 bases and J lost 4 bases. Germline-derived CDR1 and CDR2 are SGHRS and YFSETQ. The CDR3 spans 14 residues. CDR3 amino acids: CASSLAGTAETQYF. CDR3 DNA sequence: TGCGCCAGCAGCTTGGCCGGGACAGCAGAGACCCAGTACTTC.

To note about this clone: Its ends do not fully match the called genes, so a read error is possible. J is TRBJ1-2 and V is TRBV7-2, with D maybe TRBD1 (5 bases). The CDR3 has 12 amino acids. The germline CDR1 and CDR2 sequences are SGHTA and FQGNSA. This CDR3 reads CASSYPAGGGNF. DNA for the CDR3: TGTGCCAGCAGCTATCCGGCCGGGGGGGGAAACTTC.

V gene TRBV2 combines with J gene TRBJ2-1; 13 positions match TRBD2. CDR1 and CDR2 (germline): SNHLY, FYNNEI. V shed 6 bases, J shed 5 bases, and the junction held 4 bases outside the gene matches. This CDR3 has 15 amino acids. The CDR3 DNA sequence: TGTGCCAGCAGCGAGGGGACTAGCGGGAACAATGAGCAGTTCTTC. It is translated as CASSEGTSGNNEQFF.

The genes are TRBV29-1 and TRBJ2-2; tentative D call: TRBD1 (5 bases). V shed 4 bases and J shed 1 base, with 10 bases lying between them. CDR1 is SQVTM and CDR2 is ANQGSEA in the germline V gene. The CDR3 length is 14 residues. The CDR3 DNA follows: TGCAGCGTTGTTACCAGGGTGAACACCGGGGAGCTGTTTTTT. Translated, it gives CSVVTRVNTGELFF.

The chain is built from TRBV7-3 and TRBJ2-7; 7 positions match TRBD1. The germline V gene encodes CDR1 SGHTA and CDR2 FQGTGA. The junction had 13 bases not matched to a gene; V was cut back by 5 bases and J by 0 bases. The CDR3 spans 17 residues. CDR3 amino acids: CASSLGGGQASSYEQYF. The DNA of the CDR3 is TGTGCCAGCAGCCTCGGTGGCGGACAGGCGAGCTCCTACGAGCAGTACTTC.

This chain joins TRBV6-5 and TRBJ2-7; weak D call: TRBD1 (6 bases). The CDR3 spans 13 residues. V shed 3 bases and J shed 4 bases, with 10 bases lying between them. The germline gives CDR1 MNHEY, CDR2 SVGAGI. The CDR3 nucleotides read TGTGCCAGCAGTTATCAGGACAGATACGAGCAGTACTTC. It is translated as CASSYQDRYEQYF.

This clone turned up a few times. This chain links TRBV7-9 with TRBJ2-2; 7 nucleotides match TRBD2. Unmatched junction bases numbered 17, after V lost 7 bases and J lost 6 bases. Looked up from germline, CDR1 is SEHNR and CDR2 is FQNEAQ (reference sequence). This CDR3 has 17 residues. CDR3 amino acids: CASTTLAGGRGAGELFF. The CDR3 nucleotides are TGTGCCAGCACCACCCTAGCCGGCGGGAGAGGGGCCGGGGAGCTGTTTTTT.

The table lists this clone with a few counts. Within the sample, other DNA sequences also encode this same CDR3. The rearrangement links TRBV7-9 to TRBJ2-7; TRBD2 matches 13 bases. Germline V gene lookup returns CDR1 SEHNR and CDR2 FQNEAQ (reference sequence). This CDR3 has 15 residues. V shed 5 bases and J 0 bases; nucleotides not matched to a gene: 1. The CDR3: CASSRLAGGSYEQYF. CDR3 sequence (DNA): TGTGCCAGCAGCCGACTAGCGGGAGGCTCCTACGAGCAGTACTTC.

This chain uses TRBV11-2 with TRBJ1-5; D not certain. The CDR3 contains 13 residues. V was pared by 5 bases and J by 1 base, with 6 bases between. Germline CDR1 and CDR2: SGHAT and FQNNGV. The DNA of the CDR3 is TGTGCCAGCAGCCTCGTCAGCAATCAGCCCCAGCATTTT. The encoded protein is CASSLVSNQPQHF.

V gene TRBV14 combines with J gene TRBJ1-3; weak D call: TRBD1 (5 bases). V lost 2 bases, J lost 6 bases, and 17 bases lay in between. CDR1 SGHDN and CDR2 FVKESK come from the germline V gene. The CDR3 spans 16 residues. The CDR3 DNA sequence: TGTGCCAGCAGCCAACACGGGACTCTGGCCCAAAACACCATATATTTT. It codes for CASSQHGTLAQNTIYF. The whole variable domain, remainder taken from reference TRBV14 and TRBJ1-3, is EAGVTQFPSHSVIEKGQTVTLRCDPISGHDNLYWYRRVMGKEIKFLLHFVKESKQDESGMPNNRFLAERTGGTYSTLKVQPAELEDSGVYFCASSQHGTLAQNTIYFGEGSWLTVV.

This clone was observed a handful of times. This chain joins TRBV18 and TRBJ2-7; 13 bases are a match to TRBD2. The CDR3 loop spans 15 amino acids. With 6 bases clipped from V and 2 bases from J, the junction kept 4 bases outside the gene matches. Germline CDR1 KGHSH, CDR2 LQKENI. The CDR3 here is CASSIGTSGTYEQYF. The CDR3 region has the DNA TGTGCCAGCTCGATCGGGACTAGCGGGACCTACGAGCAGTACTTC. The full variable domain, with the rest looked up from reference TRBV18 and TRBJ2-7, is NAGVMQNPRHLVRRRGQEARLRCSPMKGHSHVYWYRQLPEEGLKFMVYLQKENIIDESGMPKERFSAEFPKEGPSILRIQQVVRGDSAAYFCASSIGTSGTYEQYFGPGTRLTVT.